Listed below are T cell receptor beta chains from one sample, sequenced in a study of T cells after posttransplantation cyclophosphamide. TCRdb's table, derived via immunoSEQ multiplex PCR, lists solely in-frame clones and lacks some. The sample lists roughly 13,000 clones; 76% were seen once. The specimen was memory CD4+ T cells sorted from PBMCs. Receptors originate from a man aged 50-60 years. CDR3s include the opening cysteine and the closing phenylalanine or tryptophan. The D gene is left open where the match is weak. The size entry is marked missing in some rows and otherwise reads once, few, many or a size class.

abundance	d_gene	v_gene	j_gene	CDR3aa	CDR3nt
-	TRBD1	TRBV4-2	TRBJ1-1	CASSPTGDNTEAFF	TGTGCCAGCAGCCCGACAGGGGATAACACTGAAGCTTTCTTT
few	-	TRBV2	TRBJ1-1	CASSGQGIEAFF	TGTGCCAGCAGTGGTCAGGGAATTGAAGCTTTCTTT
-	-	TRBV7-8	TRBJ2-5	CASRPRARVETQYF	TGTGCCAGCAGGCCTAGGGCCAGGGTGGAGACCCAGTACTTC
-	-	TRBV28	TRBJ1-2	CASRSGTRYGYTF	TGTGCCAGCAGATCCGGGACAAGATATGGCTACACCTTC
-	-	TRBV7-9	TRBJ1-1	CASSLRGRGTTEAFF	TGTGCCAGCAGCTTGAGAGGCAGGGGCACCACTGAAGCTTTCTTT
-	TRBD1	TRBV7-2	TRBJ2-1	CASNPGQGYNEQFF	TGTGCCAGCAACCCGGGACAGGGATACAATGAGCAGTTCTTC
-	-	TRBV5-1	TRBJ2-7	CASSLEGRGSEQYF	TGCGCCAGCAGCTTGGAGGGCAGGGGTTCCGAGCAGTACTTC
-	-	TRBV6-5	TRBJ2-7	CASLGAEQYF	TGTGCCAGCCTTGGAGCCGAGCAGTACTTC
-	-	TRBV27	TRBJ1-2	CASSHRTGGYTF	TGTGCCAGCAGTCACAGGACGGGCGGCTACACCTTC
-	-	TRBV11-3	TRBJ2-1	CASSNKVNEQFF	TGTGCCAGCAGCAACAAAGTAAATGAGCAGTTCTTC
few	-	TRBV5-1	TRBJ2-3	CASSDGVADTQYF	TGCGCCAGCAGTGACGGGGTTGCAGATACGCAGTATTTT
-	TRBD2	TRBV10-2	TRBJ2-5	CASSERRLAGATQYF	TGCGCCAGCAGTGAGCGCCGACTAGCGGGAGCGACCCAGTACTTC